This T cell receptor beta chain was documented in a study of lymphopenia after photon versus proton radiotherapy. The data were produced by immunoSEQ multiplex PCR, yet TCRdb's version contains in-frame clones alone and is incomplete. The data hold tens of thousands of clones, with around four fifths observed a single time. The CDR3 totals 11 residues. Germline CDR1 reads MNHEY; CDR2 reads SMNVEV (reference sequence). Trimming removed 7 bases from V and 0 bases from J, with 4 bases in between. This clone came up a few times. This TCR was recovered from a woman aged 70-85 years with pancreatic cancer. The genes are TRBV27 and TRBJ2-7; D gene ambiguous. Specimen: peripheral blood, collected from a patient treated with proton-based radiotherapy. CDR3: CASTNSYEQYF. DNA for the CDR3: TGTGCCAGCACTAACTCCTACGAGCAGTACTTC.